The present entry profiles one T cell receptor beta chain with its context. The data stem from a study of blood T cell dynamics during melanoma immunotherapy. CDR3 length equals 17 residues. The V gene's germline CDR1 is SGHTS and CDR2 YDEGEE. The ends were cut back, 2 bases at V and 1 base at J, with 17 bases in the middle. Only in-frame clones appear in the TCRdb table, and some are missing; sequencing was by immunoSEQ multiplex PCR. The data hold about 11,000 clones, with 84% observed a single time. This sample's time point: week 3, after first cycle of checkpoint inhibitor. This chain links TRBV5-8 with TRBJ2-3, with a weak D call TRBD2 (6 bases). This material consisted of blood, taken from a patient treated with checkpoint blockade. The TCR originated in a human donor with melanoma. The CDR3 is CASSFPKEGYGTDTQYF. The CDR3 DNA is TGTGCCAGCAGCTTCCCTAAGGAGGGGTATGGCACAGATACGCAGTATTTT.